This T cell receptor (beta chain) was identified in a study of CD8 T cells in Susac syndrome. Sequencing targeted TCR beta in T cells from blood (CD8+ and CD4+). TEMRA cells were enriched by FACS, and CD4+ and CD8+ T cells were negatively isolated. Random hexamers primed reverse transcription of about 0.45 to 1 ug RNA. One entry per CDR3 protein results from TCRdb running MiXCR on the immunoSEQ multiplex PCR reads. Found here are around 170,000 distinct CDR3 sequences, 95% of them singletons; the top ten hold 0.15% to 0.2%. Germline V gene lookup returns CDR1 SQVTM and CDR2 ANQGSEA. The CDR3 has 15 residues. Germline trimming cut 1 base from V and 4 bases from J; bases unmatched to any gene: 9. This clonotype was observed a handful of times.

The sequence derives from a human donor with multiple sclerosis. Sequencing used CD8+ T cells from PBMCs. The chain carries TRBV29-1 and TRBJ1-2, with 7 positions matching TRBD1. This CDR3 reads CSVEGRQGVVYGYTF. DNA for the CDR3: TGCAGCGTTGAAGGTCGACAGGGTGTTGTCTATGGCTACACCTTC.